The 3 T cell receptor beta chains presented below share a single source sample, sequenced in a study of blood T cell repertoires in COVID-19. Generated by immunoSEQ multiplex PCR, the TCRdb table keeps only in-frame clones and is missing some. The table has 250,000 to 300,000 clones, around 84% seen once; the top ten hold around 4%. Sequenced input: peripheral blood. These receptors came from a man aged 60 to 69 with acute or convalescent COVID-19.

This chain links TRBV19 with TRBJ1-1; D unresolved. V was clipped by 3 bases and J by 1 base, with 9 bases between them. The germline V gene encodes CDR1 LNHDA and CDR2 SQIVND (reference sequence). The CDR3 totals 14 residues. CDR3 nucleotide sequence: TGTGCCAGTAGTATCAGAGGGCAGAACACTGAAGCTTTCTTT. This sequence encodes CASSIRGQNTEAFF.

This chain uses TRBV6-2 or TRBV6-3 with TRBJ2-1; a possible D gene is TRBD2 (5 bases). Deletions cut 5 bases from V and 3 bases from J, with 8 bases between. CDR3 length equals 13 residues. Germline V gene data show CDR1 as MNHEY and CDR2 as SVGEGT. CDR3 in DNA: TGTGCCAGCAGTGCCCGGGACTACAATGAGCAGTTCTTC. Translated: CASSARDYNEQFF.

The rearrangement joins TRBV7-2 to TRBJ1-1, with 10 bases fitting TRBD1. Germline trimming cut 1 base from V and 2 bases from J; bases unmatched to any gene: 1. This CDR3 has 15 amino acids. Per germline, CDR1 SGHTA and CDR2 FQGNSA. In nucleotides, the CDR3 is TGTGCCAGCAGCTTAGGGACAGGGGGTAACACTGAAGCTTTCTTT. As protein: CASSLGTGGNTEAFF.